These T cell receptor beta chains were read from a single sample in a study of blood T cell repertoires in COVID-19. Produced via immunoSEQ multiplex PCR; TCRdb's table is partial and in-frame only. The sample consists of about 230,000 clones, 80% to 90% of them appearing once. The sample was peripheral blood. These receptors originate from a man aged 35 to 55 with acute or convalescent COVID-19. The CDR3 runs from the conserved cysteine through the conserved F or W. The D gene is left open where the match is weak. Size tells how often a clone was seen (once, few, many) or the class of an expanded clone, and some rows leave it out.

J: TRBJ1-1
V: TRBV5-1
size: few
D: -
DNA: TGCGCCAGCAGCTTGGGGCAGGGAATGGAAGCTTTCTTT
CDR3: CASSLGQGMEAFF

J: TRBJ1-1
V: TRBV27
size: -
D: TRBD1
DNA: TGTGCCAGCAGTCCCACGACAGGGAGGACTGAAGCTTTCTTT
CDR3: CASSPTTGRTEAFF

J: TRBJ2-3
V: TRBV11-3
size: -
D: -
DNA: TGTGCCAGCAGCCTTAGGGGGGGCCTGGATACGCAGTATTTT
CDR3: CASSLRGGLDTQYF

J: TRBJ1-5
V: TRBV28
size: once
D: TRBD1
DNA: TGTGCCAGCAGTTTATGGGACAGGAGCAATCAGCCCCAGCATTTT
CDR3: CASSLWDRSNQPQHF

J: TRBJ2-2
V: TRBV25-1
size: -
D: -
DNA: TGTGCCAGCAGTGCCCCCAGGACAGCTAACACCGGGGAGCTGTTTTTT
CDR3: CASSAPRTANTGELFF

J: TRBJ1-1
V: TRBV3-1/TRBV3-2
size: -
D: -
DNA: TGTGCCAGCAGCCAAGACCGCGCAGGGATGAACACTGAAGCTTTCTTT
CDR3: CASSQDRAGMNTEAFF

J: TRBJ1-2
V: TRBV2
size: -
D: TRBD1
DNA: TGTGCCAGCAGACAGAGACAGGGCCGTTATGGCTACACCTTC
CDR3: CASRQRQGRYGYTF

J: TRBJ2-7
V: TRBV18
size: -
D: -
DNA: TGTGCCAGCTCACCGAACAGGGGAGGAAGCGACGAGCAGTACTTC
CDR3: CASSPNRGGSDEQYF

J: TRBJ2-1
V: TRBV7-2
size: -
D: -
DNA: TGTGCCAGCAGCTCGAGGGCCATCAATGAGCAGTTCTTC
CDR3: CASSSRAINEQFF

J: TRBJ2-3
V: TRBV5-1
size: -
D: -
DNA: TGCGCCAGCAGCTCGAGTTTCACAGATACGCAGTATTTT
CDR3: CASSSSFTDTQYF

J: TRBJ1-1
V: TRBV3-1/TRBV3-2
size: -
D: TRBD1
DNA: TGTGCCAGCAGCCAGATCGGGACAGCGAACACTGAAGCTTTCTTT
CDR3: CASSQIGTANTEAFF

J: TRBJ1-3
V: TRBV9
size: -
D: -
DNA: TGTGCCAGCAGCGTAGGAGGGGGAAACACCATATATTTT
CDR3: CASSVGGGNTIYF

J: TRBJ2-2
V: TRBV7-3
size: -
D: -
DNA: TGTGCCAGCAGCAACGACAGGTGGAACACCGGGGAGCTGTTTTTT
CDR3: CASSNDRWNTGELFF

J: TRBJ2-5
V: TRBV4-3
size: -
D: -
DNA: TGCGCCAGCAGCCAAGTTGCCGAGGTAGAGACCCAGTACTTC
CDR3: CASSQVAEVETQYF

J: TRBJ2-7
V: TRBV6-5
size: -
D: TRBD2
DNA: TGTGCCAGCAGACAAGCGGGGGACGAGCAGTACTTC
CDR3: CASRQAGDEQYF

J: TRBJ1-5
V: TRBV18
size: -
D: -
DNA: TGTGCCAGCTCATGGACACAGGGAAATCAGCCCCAGCATTTT
CDR3: CASSWTQGNQPQHF

J: TRBJ2-5
V: TRBV11-3
size: once
D: TRBD1
DNA: TGTGCCAGCAGCCACCGGGACAGCCTTGGGGAGACCCAGTACTTC
CDR3: CASSHRDSLGETQYF

J: TRBJ1-5
V: TRBV21-1
size: -
D: -
DNA: TGTGCCAGCAGCGAGGACAGGGGCCCAGGTCAGCCCCAGCATTTT
CDR3: CASSEDRGPGQPQHF

J: TRBJ1-1
V: TRBV7-6
size: -
D: TRBD1
DNA: TGTGCCAGCAGCTACGGACAGGCTGGGACTGAAGCTTTCTTT
CDR3: CASSYGQAGTEAFF

J: TRBJ2-3
V: TRBV4-1
size: -
D: TRBD2
DNA: TGCGCCAGCAGCCAAGAAGGAGCGGGGGGCCCAGATACGCAGTATTTT
CDR3: CASSQEGAGGPDTQYF

J: TRBJ1-3
V: TRBV30
size: -
D: -
DNA: TGTGCCTGGAGTGCCCTTCCCCTCGGAAGTCCAGGAGGAAACACCATATATTTT
CDR3: CAWSALPLGSPGGNTIYF

J: TRBJ1-1
V: TRBV12-3/TRBV12-4
size: -
D: -
DNA: TGTGCCAGCAGTTTGAGCCGGGGGACTTTCTTT
CDR3: CASSLSRGTFF

J: TRBJ1-3
V: TRBV7-9
size: -
D: -
DNA: TGTGCCAGCAGCCTAGACACCTCTGGAAACACCATATATTTT
CDR3: CASSLDTSGNTIYF

J: TRBJ2-3
V: TRBV6-1
size: -
D: TRBD2
DNA: TGTGCCAGCAGTGTGCTAGCGGGGGTCCCTAGCACAGATACGCAGTATTTT
CDR3: CASSVLAGVPSTDTQYF

J: TRBJ1-5
V: TRBV16
size: once
D: -
DNA: TGTGCCAGCAGCCAATCTCCCGATCAGCCCCAGCATTTT
CDR3: CASSQSPDQPQHF

J: TRBJ1-6
V: TRBV20-1
size: -
D: TRBD1
DNA: TGCAGTGCTAGTCTCCAGGGGGCCCGTGATCCCCTCCACTTT
CDR3: CSASLQGARDPLHF

J: TRBJ1-2
V: TRBV28
size: few
D: TRBD1
DNA: TGTGCCAGCAGTGCCCCGGGGACAGGGCCTGGCTACACCTTC
CDR3: CASSAPGTGPGYTF

J: TRBJ2-7
V: TRBV6-2/TRBV6-3
size: -
D: TRBD1
DNA: TGTGCCAGCAGTCCGGGACAGGGGGGCCCTAGGGGCTACGAGCAGTACTTC
CDR3: CASSPGQGGPRGYEQYF

J: TRBJ2-1
V: TRBV4-3
size: few
D: TRBD2
DNA: TGCGCCAGCAGCCTACTAGCGGGGGGGCCCGGTGAGCAGTTCTTC
CDR3: CASSLLAGGPGEQFF

J: TRBJ1-2
V: TRBV11-2
size: -
D: -
DNA: TGTGCCAGCAGCTTAGTTCGAGGGTGGAACTATGGCTACACCTTC
CDR3: CASSLVRGWNYGYTF

J: TRBJ1-2
V: TRBV27
size: -
D: -
DNA: TGTGCCAGCAGCCCATACTATACAGGAACCTATGGCTACACCTTC
CDR3: CASSPYYTGTYGYTF

J: TRBJ2-5
V: TRBV11-2
size: -
D: -
DNA: TGTGCCAGCAGCTTAGAGTTTGGTGGAGGGACCCAGTACTTC
CDR3: CASSLEFGGGTQYF

J: TRBJ1-6
V: TRBV6-6
size: -
D: -
DNA: TGTGCCAGCAGTCGGGTTCTGGGCAGGGGCTATAATTCACCCCTCCACTTT
CDR3: CASSRVLGRGYNSPLHF

J: TRBJ2-5
V: TRBV5-1
size: -
D: TRBD2
DNA: TGCGCCAGCAGCTTGGGCGCTAGCGGCTACCAAGAGACCCAGTACTTC
CDR3: CASSLGASGYQETQYF

J: TRBJ1-3
V: TRBV2
size: -
D: -
DNA: TGTGCCAGCAGTGACCCCCCAGGCAATTCTGCCGGAAACACCATATATTTT
CDR3: CASSDPPGNSAGNTIYF

J: TRBJ1-1
V: TRBV30
size: once
D: TRBD1
DNA: TGTGCCTCTAACAGGGGGCGTTCTTATACTGAAGCTTTCTTT
CDR3: CASNRGRSYTEAFF

J: TRBJ2-7
V: TRBV9
size: once
D: TRBD2
DNA: TGTGCCAGCAGCGCGGGGGGACCGCCTTTGGACGAGCAGTACTTC
CDR3: CASSAGGPPLDEQYF

J: TRBJ1-1
V: TRBV7-9
size: -
D: TRBD1
DNA: TGTGCCAGCAGACGACAGGGGAGCCCCACTGAAGCTTTCTTT
CDR3: CASRRQGSPTEAFF

J: TRBJ1-1
V: TRBV9
size: -
D: TRBD1
DNA: TGTGCCAGCAGCAAACAAGGGGTGACAGGGGTGAACACTGAAGCTTTCTTT
CDR3: CASSKQGVTGVNTEAFF

J: TRBJ2-1
V: TRBV14
size: -
D: TRBD1
DNA: TGTGCCAGCAGTGGCTACGGGACAGGGTCCTTGAATGAGCAGTTCTTC
CDR3: CASSGYGTGSLNEQFF

J: TRBJ1-2
V: TRBV3-1/TRBV3-2
size: -
D: -
DNA: TGTGCCAGCAGCTTGGAGCTTAACTATGGCTACACCTTC
CDR3: CASSLELNYGYTF

J: TRBJ1-1
V: TRBV18
size: -
D: -
DNA: TGTGCCAGCTCATCGGACACTGAAGCTTTCTTT
CDR3: CASSSDTEAFF

J: TRBJ1-2
V: TRBV28
size: -
D: TRBD1
DNA: TGTGCCAGCAGACCACCGGGACAGCCTCTCTATGGCTACACCTTC
CDR3: CASRPPGQPLYGYTF

J: TRBJ2-3
V: TRBV9
size: -
D: TRBD1
DNA: TGTGCCAGCAGCCCCTACCTCCCCTCAGGGGGCTTAGGTACAGATACGCAGTATTTT
CDR3: CASSPYLPSGGLGTDTQYF

J: TRBJ1-2
V: TRBV4-1
size: -
D: -
DNA: TGCGCCAGCAGCCACGGACGGGGGAGGTTCGAGGATGGCTACACCTTC
CDR3: CASSHGRGRFEDGYTF

J: TRBJ2-3
V: TRBV6-6
size: -
D: TRBD1
DNA: TGTGCCAGCAGTCACGGACAGGGGACAGATACGCAGTATTTT
CDR3: CASSHGQGTDTQYF

J: TRBJ1-2
V: TRBV7-9
size: -
D: -
DNA: TGTGCCAGCAGCTTCGCAGATAACTATGGCTACACCTTC
CDR3: CASSFADNYGYTF